A selection of T cell receptor beta chains follows, all from one sample in a study of T cell responses to AZD1222 COVID-19 vaccine. Using immunoSEQ multiplex PCR, the repertoire was profiled, and TCRdb retains in-frame clones only, with some absent. Here the sample spans 120,000 or so clones, about 90% being singletons. Specimen: peripheral blood, collected on day 0 of AZD1222 vaccination. The receptor set was obtained from an adult in good health. Each CDR3 is given with its conserved first and last residue. Each record gives: D gene, V gene, clone size, J gene, CDR3 protein, CDR3 DNA. A D gene is named only where the DNA matches it firmly. Not every row has a clone size; where given, it reads once, few, many or a size class.

>.|TRBV11-3|.|TRBJ2-3
CASSPGPHPTDTQYF
TGTGCCAGCAGCCCGGGGCCTCACCCCACAGATACGCAGTATTTT
>.|TRBV9|.|TRBJ2-5
CASSASSLETQYF
TGTGCCAGCAGCGCCAGTTCTCTGGAGACCCAGTACTTC
>.|TRBV7-3|.|TRBJ2-6
CASSLMGSSGANVLTF
TGTGCCAGCAGCTTAATGGGTAGCTCTGGGGCCAACGTCCTGACTTTC
>.|TRBV19|.|TRBJ2-5
CASREGGAVETQYF
TGTGCCAGTAGGGAGGGAGGAGCTGTGGAGACCCAGTACTTC
>.|TRBV30|once|TRBJ1-5
CAWTTGLGQPQHF
TGTGCCTGGACGACAGGTTTGGGACAGCCCCAGCATTTT
>.|TRBV5-1|.|TRBJ1-1
CASSLIQGPEAFF
TGCGCCAGCAGCTTGATCCAGGGCCCTGAAGCTTTCTTT
>.|TRBV30|.|TRBJ1-3
CAWSVTANSGNTIYF
TGTGCCTGGAGTGTGACAGCGAACTCTGGAAACACCATATATTTT
>.|TRBV6-1|.|TRBJ2-7
CASSEARGSPGIHEQYF
TGTGCCAGCAGTGAAGCGAGGGGCTCCCCGGGAATTCACGAGCAGTACTTC
>.|TRBV10-1|.|TRBJ1-1
CASSESIGNTEAFF
TGCGCCAGCAGTGAGTCGATTGGGAACACTGAAGCTTTCTTT
>.|TRBV7-8|few|TRBJ1-1
CASSLRHVMNTEAFF
TGTGCCAGCAGCCTCAGACACGTTATGAACACTGAAGCTTTCTTT
>.|TRBV6-6|few|TRBJ1-5
CASSSGGGYNQPQHF
TGTGCCAGCAGTTCGGGGGGGGGTTACAATCAGCCCCAGCATTTT
>.|TRBV2|many|TRBJ1-1
CASSDSGTEAFF
TGTGCCAGCAGTGATAGCGGGACTGAAGCTTTCTTT
>.|TRBV18|once|TRBJ1-1
CASSPGGRNTEAFF
TGTGCCAGCTCACCAGGGGGTAGGAACACTGAAGCTTTCTTT
>.|TRBV4-1|.|TRBJ2-7
CASSRTVESYEQYF
TGCGCCAGCAGCCGGACGGTAGAATCCTACGAGCAGTACTTC
>TRBD1|TRBV19|.|TRBJ2-1
CASRPPGQGADEQFF
TGTGCCAGTAGACCCCCGGGACAGGGGGCTGACGAGCAGTTCTTC
>TRBD1|TRBV6-5|.|TRBJ2-7
CASSYGQGRHEQYF
TGTGCCAGCAGTTACGGACAGGGGAGACACGAGCAGTACTTC
>TRBD1|TRBV6-5|.|TRBJ2-1
CASHRQGARNEQFF
TGTGCCAGCCACCGACAGGGGGCGCGTAATGAGCAGTTCTTC
>.|TRBV28|.|TRBJ1-6
CASRHRGGRDSPLHF
TGTGCCAGCAGGCACCGGGGGGGTCGGGATTCACCCCTCCACTTT
>.|TRBV28|.|TRBJ1-2
CASSFSGQNYGYTF
TGTGCCAGCAGTTTCTCGGGGCAGAACTATGGCTACACCTTC
>.|TRBV5-1|.|TRBJ1-2
CASSPPQDSFYGYTF
TGCGCCAGCAGCCCCCCTCAGGACAGCTTCTATGGCTACACCTTC
>.|TRBV29-1|.|TRBJ2-3
CSVTPFGGSTDTQYF
TGCAGCGTTACTCCTTTTGGGGGGTCCACAGATACGCAGTATTTT
>TRBD1|TRBV19|.|TRBJ2-5
CASSTGGGKETQYF
TGTGCCAGTAGTACAGGGGGCGGGAAGGAGACCCAGTACTTC
>TRBD1|TRBV19|.|TRBJ1-5
CASSIVGQGINSNQPQHF
TGTGCCAGTAGTATAGTTGGACAGGGCATTAATAGCAATCAGCCCCAGCATTTT
>.|TRBV21-1|.|TRBJ2-1
CASSKRVASKKQFF
TGTGCCAGCAGCAAAAGGGTGGCTTCCAAAAAGCAGTTCTTC
>.|TRBV6-6|once|TRBJ1-2
CASAFGRLNYGYTF
TGTGCCAGTGCCTTCGGACGGCTTAACTATGGCTACACCTTC
>.|TRBV7-2|.|TRBJ2-7
CASSLESQPSGYEQYF
TGTGCCAGCAGCTTAGAGTCACAGCCGTCGGGCTACGAGCAGTACTTC
>.|TRBV30|.|TRBJ1-1
CAWSMGVTEAFF
TGTGCCTGGAGTATGGGGGTAACTGAAGCTTTCTTT
>.|TRBV19|.|TRBJ2-6
CASSPRPDASGANVLTF
TGTGCCAGTAGTCCGCGTCCAGACGCCTCTGGGGCCAACGTCCTGACTTTC
>.|TRBV7-3|.|TRBJ1-2
CASSLTAGRSYGYTF
TGTGCCAGCAGCTTAACGGCGGGACGCTCCTATGGCTACACCTTC
>TRBD1|TRBV28|.|TRBJ1-4
CASSGQGATNEKLFF
TGTGCCAGCAGTGGACAGGGGGCAACTAATGAAAAACTGTTTTTT
>TRBD1|TRBV6-5|.|TRBJ2-1
CASSYSKTGSYNEQFF
TGTGCCAGCAGTTACTCGAAGACAGGGTCCTACAATGAGCAGTTCTTC
>TRBD2|TRBV19|.|TRBJ2-5
CASSSSGVPQETQYF
TGTGCCAGTAGTTCTAGCGGAGTCCCCCAAGAGACCCAGTACTTC
>.|TRBV12-3/TRBV12-4|.|TRBJ1-2
CASSFGEGYGYTF
TGTGCCAGCAGTTTTGGGGAGGGGTATGGCTACACCTTC
>.|TRBV10-3|.|TRBJ2-7
CAISEPTLTGIYEQYF
TGTGCCATCAGTGAACCGACCCTGACGGGGATTTACGAGCAGTACTTC
>.|TRBV10-2|.|TRBJ2-7
CASTRGWEDEQYF
TGCGCCAGCACCCGAGGGTGGGAGGACGAGCAGTACTTC
>TRBD2|TRBV19|.|TRBJ2-5
CAPQRERKQETQYF
TGTGCCCCGCAGCGGGAGAGGAAACAAGAGACCCAGTACTTC
>.|TRBV19|.|TRBJ1-5
CASNSDPTTVQPQHF
TGTGCCAGTAATAGCGACCCCACAACGGTTCAGCCCCAGCATTTT
>.|TRBV29-1|.|TRBJ1-2
CSVERGMANYGYTF
TGCAGCGTTGAGCGGGGAATGGCTAACTATGGCTACACCTTC
>.|TRBV5-1|.|TRBJ2-3
CASSLAGTDTQYF
TGCGCCAGCAGCTTGGCTGGGACAGATACGCAGTATTTT
>TRBD1|TRBV6-5|.|TRBJ1-2
CASSSGTGNNYGYTF
TGTGCCAGCAGTTCCGGGACAGGGAATAACTATGGCTACACCTTC
>.|TRBV7-2|.|TRBJ2-7
CASSLGTVSYEQYF
TGTGCCAGCAGCTTAGGAACGGTCTCCTACGAGCAGTACTTC
>.|TRBV30|.|TRBJ1-6
CAWSGGEYNSPLHF
TGTGCCTGGAGTGGGGGGGAGTATAATTCACCCCTCCACTTT
>.|TRBV5-5|.|TRBJ2-1
CASSREQATSSYNEQFF
TGTGCCAGCAGCCGCGAACAGGCTACTAGCTCCTACAATGAGCAGTTCTTC
>.|TRBV6-5|.|TRBJ1-1
CAATEAGGTEAFF
TGTGCCGCCACAGAGGCTGGGGGCACTGAAGCTTTCTTT
>.|TRBV6-5|.|TRBJ1-2
CASSYEGWDYGYTF
TGTGCCAGCAGTTACGAGGGTTGGGACTATGGCTACACCTTC
>.|TRBV9|.|TRBJ2-5
CASSVGPEETQYF
TGTGCCAGCAGCGTAGGTCCAGAAGAGACCCAGTACTTC
>TRBD1|TRBV5-1|.|TRBJ2-3
CASSLVGRGSDTQYF
TGCGCCAGCAGCTTGGTCGGCAGGGGGTCAGATACGCAGTATTTT
>TRBD1|TRBV5-6|.|TRBJ1-1
CASSFGTGLGTEAFF
TGTGCCAGCAGCTTCGGGACAGGGCTGGGAACTGAAGCTTTCTTT